These T cell receptor beta chains were read from a single sample in a study of blood T cell repertoires in COVID-19. This table comes from immunoSEQ multiplex PCR, and its TCRdb copy is limited to in-frame clones, with some not included. This sample has 200,000 to 250,000 clones, with around 90% found just once. Sequences were obtained from PBMCs or T cells enriched from blood (not recorded which). These receptors all stem from a man younger than 45 who had been exposed to COVID-19. Both conserved end residues are part of each CDR3. The D gene is left open where the match is weak. Size is stated for part of the rows, as once, few or many counts, or as a class when the clone is expanded.

DNA,CDR3,J,size,V,D
TGCGCCAGCAGCCGAGTACCACAGGGGGGCACGGGCAATGAGCAGTTCTTC,CASSRVPQGGTGNEQFF,TRBJ2-1,NA,TRBV4-1,TRBD1
TGTGCCAGCAGCCAGAGGACAGGCAGGGCCCACACTGAAGCTTTCTTT,CASSQRTGRAHTEAFF,TRBJ1-1,NA,TRBV11-2,TRBD1
TGCAGCGGAGGTGGAGGGGCAACTGGAAACACCATATATTTT,CSGGGGATGNTIYF,TRBJ1-3,NA,TRBV29-1,NA
TGTGCCAGCACCACAGGGGGGGGCAATCAGCCCCAGCATTTT,CASTTGGGNQPQHF,TRBJ1-5,once,TRBV27,TRBD1
TGCGCCAGCAGCCAAGATCATGGCGGCTTTACTGTTATTGGCTACACCTTC,CASSQDHGGFTVIGYTF,TRBJ1-2,NA,TRBV4-3,NA
TGTGCCAGCAGCGCAGGGGGCAACACTGAAGCTTTCTTT,CASSAGGNTEAFF,TRBJ1-1,NA,TRBV9,TRBD1
TGTGCCAGCACTAAGGGAGGTGGTTCACCCCTCCACTTT,CASTKGGGSPLHF,TRBJ1-6,once,TRBV12-3/TRBV12-4,NA
TGTGCCAGCAGACCCCGTGGGACAGGGGAGGAAGCTTTCTTT,CASRPRGTGEEAFF,TRBJ1-1,NA,TRBV2,TRBD1
TGTGCCAGTAGTACTGCCGGGACAGTAAGGGTCGAGCAGTACTTC,CASSTAGTVRVEQYF,TRBJ2-7,NA,TRBV19,TRBD1
TGCGCCAGCAGCTTGGGCGGGGGTTTGAACACTGAAGCTTTCTTT,CASSLGGGLNTEAFF,TRBJ1-1,NA,TRBV5-1,NA
TGTGCCAGCAGTTACTTACGTGGGGCGACAGGCTCCCGCATCGGCTACACCTTC,CASSYLRGATGSRIGYTF,TRBJ1-2,NA,TRBV6-2/TRBV6-3,NA
TGTGCCAGCAGTGAAGGACAAAGGGGTGGCTACACCTTC,CASSEGQRGGYTF,TRBJ1-2,once,TRBV6-1,NA
TGTGCCAGCTCACCTGCTCTGACAACAAACACTGAAGCTTTCTTT,CASSPALTTNTEAFF,TRBJ1-1,NA,TRBV18,NA
TGCGCCAGCAGTGAGCCGGGGAAATCAGTAGTGTGGGATAGCTACACCTTC,CASSEPGKSVVWDSYTF,TRBJ1-2,NA,TRBV10-1,NA
TGTGCCAGCAGCTTAGAAGGAGCAACTAATGAAAAACTGTTTTTT,CASSLEGATNEKLFF,TRBJ1-4,NA,TRBV7-9,NA
TGTGCCAGCAGCCCTGGACTAGCGGGGGGCATATCTAGCACAGATACGCAGTATTTT,CASSPGLAGGISSTDTQYF,TRBJ2-3,NA,TRBV7-3,TRBD2
TGCAGCGTTGAAGTTCCACTGGCCAAAAACATTCAGTACTTC,CSVEVPLAKNIQYF,TRBJ2-4,NA,TRBV29-1,NA
TGTGCCAGCAGCTTCCAGACAGGGGGCTTTTTTGGGGCCAACGTCCTGACTTTC,CASSFQTGGFFGANVLTF,TRBJ2-6,NA,TRBV5-5,TRBD1
TGTGCCAGCAATCTTGGGACAGGGTATAATTCACCCCTCCACTTT,CASNLGTGYNSPLHF,TRBJ1-6,NA,TRBV9,TRBD1
TGCGCCAGCAGCTTGGAGGGACAGGGGTTGGGCTACACCTTC,CASSLEGQGLGYTF,TRBJ1-2,NA,TRBV5-1,TRBD1
TGTGCCAGCAGCGGGGGGGTATTACACGAGCAGTACTTC,CASSGGVLHEQYF,TRBJ2-7,NA,TRBV9,NA
TGTGCCAGCAGCCTGCAAACTAGCGGGGTAGCCGAGCAGTACTTC,CASSLQTSGVAEQYF,TRBJ2-7,NA,TRBV9,TRBD2
TGTGCCAGCGCACGGGACAGCGGGTCCGATGAGCAGTTCTTC,CASARDSGSDEQFF,TRBJ2-1,NA,TRBV4-2,NA
TGTGCCAGCAGCATTAGCGGTGGGGGGGCATTCTACAATGAGCAGTTCTTC,CASSISGGGAFYNEQFF,TRBJ2-1,NA,TRBV5-4,NA
TGCGCCAGCAGCCGTAGAACCGGGGAGCTGTTTTTT,CASSRRTGELFF,TRBJ2-2,NA,TRBV5-1,NA
TGTGCCAGCTCACCAGGACTGGAGCAAGAGACCCAGTACTTC,CASSPGLEQETQYF,TRBJ2-5,NA,TRBV18,NA
TGTGCCAGTAGCCCGGACTATGGGGAGACCCAGTACTTC,CASSPDYGETQYF,TRBJ2-5,NA,TRBV19,NA
TGTGCCAGTAGTACCCCAGGGCACCTGAACACTGAAGCTTTCTTT,CASSTPGHLNTEAFF,TRBJ1-1,NA,TRBV19,NA
TGTGCCAGCAGGCGACAGGGCCAATACAATGAGCAGTTCTTC,CASRRQGQYNEQFF,TRBJ2-1,NA,TRBV6-5,TRBD1
TGTGCCATCGGAAATTCTCAGGGGACAACTAACGAGCAGTACTTC,CAIGNSQGTTNEQYF,TRBJ2-7,once,TRBV10-3,NA
TGTGCCAGTAGTATAGATTCAGGGATTAACTATGGCTACACCTTC,CASSIDSGINYGYTF,TRBJ1-2,NA,TRBV19,NA